This T cell receptor beta chain originates from a study of blood T cell repertoires in COVID-19. Overall study context: Donors in the United States, Italy and Spain gave samples during acute or convalescent COVID-19.

Germline CDR1 and CDR2: ENHRY and SYGVKD. The V end was cut by 0 bases, the J end by 7 bases, with 4 bases between. CDR3 length: 12 residues. Original handling: Amplification from reference gene primers served as the basis for estimated nucleated cell counts. Some clones are missing from TCRdb's copy, which holds only in-frame ones; the method was immunoSEQ multiplex PCR. The DNA gave D and trimming, while V, J and clone size come from that table. The table shows 300,000 to 400,000 clones, with around 82% occurring only once. Source material: peripheral blood. The sequence derives from a man younger than 45 with active or convalescent COVID-19. The chain couples TRBV10-3 to TRBJ1-5, with D hard to call. The CDR3 here is CAISESQQPQHF. CDR3 sequence (DNA): TGTGCCATCAGTGAGTCGCAGCAGCCCCAGCATTTT.